This T cell receptor beta chain was found in a study of cytomegalovirus exposure and HLA in healthy donors. Germline assignment: CDR1 LGHNA and CDR2 YNFKEQ. V shed 0 bases and J 9 bases; nucleotides not matched to a gene: 9. CDR3 length: 16 residues. Use of 60 Vbeta and 13 Jbeta primers characterized the PCR. Clones were read by immunoSEQ multiplex PCR, and TCRdb kept only the in-frame ones, dropping some. This table holds about 170,000 clones, approximately 85% found once. V usage is TRBV4-2 and J usage is TRBJ1-5; 9 nucleotides align to TRBD1. This sequence originates from a man between 18 and 29 years old in good health and CMV-seropositive. Sequenced input: PBMCs. The CDR3 sequence is CASSQEGTGLTRPQHF. The CDR3 DNA reads TGTGCCAGCAGCCAAGAGGGGACAGGGCTTACCAGGCCCCAGCATTTT.